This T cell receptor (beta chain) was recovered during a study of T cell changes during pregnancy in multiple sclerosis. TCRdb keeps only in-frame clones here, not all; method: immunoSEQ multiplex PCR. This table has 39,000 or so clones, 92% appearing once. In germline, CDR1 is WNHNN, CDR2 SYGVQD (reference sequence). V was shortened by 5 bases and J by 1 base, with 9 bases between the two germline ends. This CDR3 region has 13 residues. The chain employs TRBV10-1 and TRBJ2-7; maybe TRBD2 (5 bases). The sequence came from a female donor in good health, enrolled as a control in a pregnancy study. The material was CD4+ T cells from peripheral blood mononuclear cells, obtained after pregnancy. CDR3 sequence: CASSPGKSYEQYF. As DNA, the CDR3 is TGCGCCAGCAGTCCCGGGAAATCCTACGAGCAGTACTTC.